This T cell receptor beta chain was recorded in a study of Ad26.COV2.S vaccination and SARS-CoV-2 variants. Treatment: over 15 received Ad26.COV2.S at low or high dose, single or two shots; 5 received placebo; per-sample allocation not given. On day 63 after the first injection, vaccine and placebo recipients gave samples. Assay: immunoSEQ multiplex PCR; the TCRdb copy retains only in-frame clones and omits some. The sample includes roughly 350,000 clones, about 89% seen only once; the top ten take under 6%. From germline, CDR1 is SEHNR and CDR2 FQNEAQ (reference sequence). The CDR3 spans 11 residues. Trimming stripped 8 bases from V and 8 bases from J, with 11 bases between.

The TCR sequence derives from a person aged 18-60 years who received the Ad26.COV2.S COVID-19 vaccine or a placebo. The sample was peripheral blood, taken in a trial of Ad26.COV2.S vaccine versus placebo. V usage is TRBV7-9 and J usage is TRBJ2-3; D may be TRBD1 (5 bases). CDR3 region: CASGLQVTQYF. The CDR3 region has the DNA TGTGCCAGCGGGTTACAGGTTACGCAGTATTTT.